This paragraph reports one TCR beta chain. Its antigen is as yet unknown. PCR was performed using 60 Vbeta and 13 Jbeta primers. The assay was immunoSEQ multiplex PCR, and TCRdb's table has in-frame clones only and misses some. This sample's table reports roughly 74,000 clones. Germline V gene data show CDR1 as MNHNS and CDR2 as SASEGT. This CDR3 is 15 amino acids long. The V end was cut by 6 bases, the J end by 0 bases, with 12 bases between. This specimen belongs to a study of cytomegalovirus exposure and HLA in healthy donors. Study results and limitations: In a later analysis, TCR association rates varied by HLA locus: DRB1 most, HLA-C fewest. Accurate prediction of HLA-A and HLA-B alleles (for most subjects) was reportedly achieved from TCR beta sequences. Later on, a genetic analysis was performed. It linked a missense variant in DCLRE1C with V- and J-gene trimming of TCR beta.

Those who donated were healthy bone marrow donors. J is TRBJ2-1 and V is TRBV6-1; D unresolved. This TCR came from a female donor in good health and CMV-seropositive. Sequencing was performed on PBMCs. The CDR3 nucleotides are TGTGCCAGCAGGCAACCGGTCGTCTCCTACAATGAGCAGTTCTTC. Amino acid sequence: CASRQPVVSYNEQFF.